What follows describes a single TCR beta chain. No antigen is known for it. Repertoires were generated with immunoSEQ multiplex PCR, while TCRdb's copy carries only in-frame clones and drops some. In the table there are about 17,000 clones, around 78% of which are singletons. The data are from a study of T cell repertoires in ileal Crohn's disease. CDR1 MNHEY and CDR2 SVGAGI come from the germline V gene. CDR3 length equals 13 residues. V lost 6 bases and J 0 bases, leaving 8 bases between the germline ends. Overall study findings and caveats: Mucosal expansions were suggested to be mainly CD8 T cells. Compared with non-smokers, active smokers at surgery showed more clonal expansions.

The chain recombines TRBV6-5 with TRBJ1-1, with a tentative D call TRBD1 (5 bases). Specimen: ileal tissue. This TCR came from an adult with Crohn's disease. The CDR3 nucleotides read TGTGCCAGCAGGAAACAGGTGAACACTGAAGCTTTCTTT. Protein sequence: CASRKQVNTEAFF.